This T cell receptor (beta chain) derives from a study of CD8 T cells in Susac syndrome. CD8+ and CD4+ T cells from blood underwent TCR beta sequencing. Healthy donors, matched for age and sex, constituted the control group. Bulk CD8+ and CD4+ cells came from magnetic negative isolation; CD8+ TEMRA by FACS. Random hexamers were used to reverse transcribe the RNA input (0.5 to 1 ug). Coverage of TCR beta CDR3 amplification by immunoSEQ multiplex PCR extended to 54 Vbeta and 13 Jbeta. Each CDR3 protein gets one entry after TCRdb re-called the immunoSEQ multiplex PCR reads with MiXCR. The table lists about 160,000 distinct CDR3 sequences, 92% of them singletons. Deletions cut 6 bases from V and 7 bases from J, with 15 bases between. This CDR3 comprises 14 residues. CDR1 is MNHEY, CDR2 SVGAGI, per germline.

Sequencing used CD4+ T cells from PBMCs. V gene TRBV6-5 combines with J gene TRBJ2-2; no definite D call. This TCR derives from a human donor in good health. CDR3 region: CASRPNPEHGELFF. The CDR3 nucleotides are TGTGCCAGCAGGCCCAACCCGGAGCACGGGGAGCTGTTTTTT.